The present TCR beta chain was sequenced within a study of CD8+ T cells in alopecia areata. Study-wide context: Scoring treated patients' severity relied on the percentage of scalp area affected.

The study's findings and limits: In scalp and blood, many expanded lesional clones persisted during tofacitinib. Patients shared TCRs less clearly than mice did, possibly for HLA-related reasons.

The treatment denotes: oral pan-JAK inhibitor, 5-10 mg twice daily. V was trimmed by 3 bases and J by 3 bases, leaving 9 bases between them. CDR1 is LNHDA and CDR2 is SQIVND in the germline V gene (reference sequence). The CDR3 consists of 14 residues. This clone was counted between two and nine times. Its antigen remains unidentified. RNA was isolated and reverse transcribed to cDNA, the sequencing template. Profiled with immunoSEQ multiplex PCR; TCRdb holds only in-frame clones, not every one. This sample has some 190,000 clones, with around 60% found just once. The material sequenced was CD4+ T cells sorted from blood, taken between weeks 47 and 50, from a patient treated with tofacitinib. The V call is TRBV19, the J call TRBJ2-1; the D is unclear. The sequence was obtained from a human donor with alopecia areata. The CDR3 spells CASSIAAIYNEQFF. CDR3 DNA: TGTGCCAGTAGTATTGCGGCTATCTACAATGAGCAGTTCTTC.